What follows are 15 T cell receptor beta chains derived from one specimen sequenced in a study of blood T cells in healthy people across ages. A sample-barcoded 5' primer and a J-beta primer mix were used in a second PCR of about 7 to 12 cycles. TCRdb recomputed calls from the 5' RACE reads with MiXCR, one row per CDR3 protein. The sample includes some 1 million distinct CDR3 sequences, under 55% of them seen just once. The sample was blood. The receptors here all came from a woman aged 60-75 years in good health.

The V and J genes are TRBV9 and TRBJ2-5; tentatively, D is TRBD2 (6 bases). Deletions cut 0 bases from V and 11 bases from J, with 20 bases between. This CDR3 comprises 15 residues. Germline CDR1 reads SGDLS; CDR2 reads YYNGEE. The CDR3 DNA reads as TGTGCCAGCAGCGTAGTGGCGGGAACTTACAATGAGCAGTACTTC. Translated: CASSVVAGTYNEQYF.

This chain connects TRBV7-9 to TRBJ1-4, with D perhaps TRBD1 (6 bases). CDR1 SEHNR and CDR2 FQNEAQ come from the germline V gene (reference sequence). Between the trimmed V and J ends, which lost 4 bases and 4 bases, there was a span of 7 bases. CDR3 length: 13 amino acids. CDR3: CASSWTVNEKLFF. The CDR3 coding sequence is TGTGCCAGCAGCTGGACAGTTAATGAAAAACTGTTTTTT. The full variable domain, rest sourced from reference TRBV7-9 and TRBJ1-4, is DTGVSQNPRHKITKRGQNVTFRCDPISEHNRLYWYRQTLGQGPEFLTYFQNEAQLEKSRLLSDRFSAERPKGSFSTLEIQRTEQGDSAMYLCASSWTVNEKLFFGSGTQLSVL.

The chain combines TRBV28 with TRBJ2-7; 12 bases are a match to TRBD1. The CDR3 sequence is 15 residues long. The V and J ends lost 0 bases and 7 bases, in that order; junction bases with no gene match: 4. CDR1 is MDHEN, CDR2 SYDVKM, per germline. The CDR3 bases are TGTGCCAGCAGTTTATGGGGACAGGGGGCAGTGGAGCAGTACTTC. Its protein is CASSLWGQGAVEQYF. The variable domain in full, with the rest retrieved from reference TRBV28 and TRBJ2-7, is DVKVTQSSRYLVKRTGEKVFLECVQDMDHENMFWYRQDPGLGLRLIYFSYDVKMKEKGDIPEGYSVSREKKERFSLILESASTNQTSMYLCASSLWGQGAVEQYFGPGTRLTVT.

The chain employs TRBV27 and TRBJ2-1; 9 bases fit TRBD2. The length of the CDR3 is 14 residues. The V gene end was trimmed by 4 bases and the J gene end by 6 bases; junction bases not matched to a gene: 4. CDR1 is MNHEY and CDR2 is SMNVEV in the germline V gene (reference sequence). Written as DNA, the CDR3 is TGTGCCAGCAGTTGGGCTAGCGGGACCAATGAGCAGTTCTTC. Residues: CASSWASGTNEQFF.

The gene calls are TRBV20-1 and TRBJ2-1; 7 nucleotides match TRBD2. With 3 bases clipped from V and 6 bases from J, the junction kept 2 bases outside the gene matches. In germline, CDR1 is DFQATT, CDR2 SNEGSKA (reference sequence). The CDR3 has 12 residues. The DNA for the CDR3 is TGCAGTGCTAGTTCTAGCGGCAATGAGCAGTTCTTC. It codes for CSASSSGNEQFF.

The J gene is TRBJ2-1, the V gene TRBV4-2; D gene uncertain. The CDR3 spans 12 residues. Germline lookup yields CDR1 LGHNA and CDR2 YNFKEQ. V lost 4 bases and J 6 bases, leaving 7 bases between the germline ends. CDR3: CASSRIANEQFF. The CDR3 DNA is TGTGCCAGCAGCCGGATAGCCAATGAGCAGTTCTTC.

The chain carries TRBV6-5 and TRBJ2-5; maybe TRBD2 (7 bases). The germline gives CDR1 MNHEY, CDR2 SVGAGI. CDR3 length: 13 residues. Trimming cost V 5 bases and J 5 bases, with 12 bases left between them. The CDR3 reads CASSRWGGETQYF. The DNA of the CDR3 is TGTGCCAGCAGTAGATGGGGGGGCGAGACCCAGTACTTC.

CDR3 in amino acids: CASSAISYKQYF. CDR3 coding DNA: TGTGCCAGCAGCGCGATTTCCTACAAGCAGTACTTC. The chain joins TRBV3-1 to TRBJ2-5, with D hard to call. Germline V CDR1 and CDR2: LGHDT, YNNKEL (reference sequence). The V gene lost 5 bases and the J gene lost 11 bases, with 15 bases spanning the gap. The CDR3 contains 12 residues.

The CDR3 protein is CASSPPSPSEQYF. CDR3 in DNA: TGTGCCAGCAGTCCCCCCTCCCCCTCCGAGCAGTACTTC. V gene TRBV27 combines with J gene TRBJ2-7; no firm D call. Germline lookup yields CDR1 MNHEY and CDR2 SMNVEV (reference sequence). This CDR3 is built from 13 residues. V dropped 5 bases and J dropped 6 bases, with 14 bases sitting between them.

The chain has TRBV6-6 and TRBJ1-1, with no clear D. Germline V lookup: CDR1 MNHNY, CDR2 SVGAGI (reference sequence). Trimming took off 5 bases at V and 6 bases at J, with 13 bases between the two ends. The CDR3 covers 13 residues. In nucleotides, the CDR3 is TGTGCCAGCAGTCCCTCAGGAGTCGCTGAAGCTTTCTTT. Its protein product is CASSPSGVAEAFF.

This clonotype has a handful of counts. This chain connects TRBV7-6 to TRBJ2-1; D is perhaps TRBD2 (6 bases). V was cut by 4 bases and J by 4 bases, with 17 bases left in between. This CDR3 has 16 residues. From germline, CDR1 is SGHVS and CDR2 FNYEAQ. The CDR3 spells CASSSFGGARYNEQFF. Written as DNA, the CDR3 is TGTGCCAGCAGCTCCTTCGGGGGTGCGAGATACAATGAGCAGTTCTTC.

This clonotype has only a few counts. The chain is built from TRBV7-8 and TRBJ2-7, with a possible D match to TRBD1 (6 bases). The CDR3 is 11 residues long. The germline CDR1 and CDR2 sequences are SGHVS and FQNEAQ. Trimming removed 2 bases from V and 10 bases from J, with 9 bases in between. The CDR3 reads CASSLSGVQYF. CDR3 DNA sequence: TGTGCCAGCAGCTTATCAGGGGTACAGTACTTC.

The V and J genes are TRBV10-3 and TRBJ2-6, with D uncertain. V was cut by 9 bases and J by 0 bases, with 12 bases left in between. Germline V CDR1 and CDR2: ENHRY, SYGVKD. CDR3 size: 15 residues. The CDR3 sequence: CAINGQSSGANVLTF. The CDR3 DNA is TGTGCCATAAACGGGCAGAGCTCTGGGGCCAACGTCCTGACTTTC.

The V call is TRBV10-2, the J call TRBJ2-1; 11 bases align to TRBD2. The V and J ends lost 5 bases and 7 bases, in that order; junction bases with no gene match: 10. Germline V gives CDR1 WSHSY, CDR2 SAAADI. CDR3 length: 16 residues. In DNA form, the CDR3 reads TGCGCCAGCAGTATTGCCGGGACTAGCGGCCTGAATGAGCAGTTCTTC. Translation gives CASSIAGTSGLNEQFF.

V gene TRBV20-1 combines with J gene TRBJ2-1; 13 nucleotides match TRBD2. The better agreement between TRBJ2-7 and the DNA end casts doubt on the J call. The germline V gene encodes CDR1 DFQATT and CDR2 SNEGSKA (reference sequence). This CDR3 is 17 amino acids long. The CDR3 spells CSASPLGLAGVRGEQYF. CDR3 DNA sequence: TGCAGTGCTAGCCCCCTCGGACTAGCGGGAGTAAGGGGTGAGCAGTACTTC.